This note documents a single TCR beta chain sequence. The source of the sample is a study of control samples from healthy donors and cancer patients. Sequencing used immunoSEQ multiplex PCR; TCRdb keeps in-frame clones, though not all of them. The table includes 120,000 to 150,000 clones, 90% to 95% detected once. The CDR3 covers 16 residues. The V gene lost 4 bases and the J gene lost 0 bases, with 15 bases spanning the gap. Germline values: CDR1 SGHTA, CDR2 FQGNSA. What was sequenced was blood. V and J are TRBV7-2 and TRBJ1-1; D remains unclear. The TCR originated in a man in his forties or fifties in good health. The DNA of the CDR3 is TGTGCCAGCAGCTCTACCACAGCTTACATGAACACTGAAGCTTTCTTT. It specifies CASSSTTAYMNTEAFF.